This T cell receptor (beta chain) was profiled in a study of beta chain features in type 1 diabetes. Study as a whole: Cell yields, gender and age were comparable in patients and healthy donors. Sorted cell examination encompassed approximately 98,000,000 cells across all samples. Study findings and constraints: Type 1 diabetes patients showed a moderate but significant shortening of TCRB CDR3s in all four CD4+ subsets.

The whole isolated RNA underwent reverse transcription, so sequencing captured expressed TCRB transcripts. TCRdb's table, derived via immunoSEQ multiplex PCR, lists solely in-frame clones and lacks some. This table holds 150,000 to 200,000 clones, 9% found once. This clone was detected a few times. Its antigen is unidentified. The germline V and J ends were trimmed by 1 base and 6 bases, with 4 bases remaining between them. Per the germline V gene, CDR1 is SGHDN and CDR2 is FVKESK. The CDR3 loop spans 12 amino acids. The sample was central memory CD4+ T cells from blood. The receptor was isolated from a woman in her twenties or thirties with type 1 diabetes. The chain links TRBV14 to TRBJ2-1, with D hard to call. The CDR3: CASSQVANEQFF. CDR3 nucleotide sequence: TGTGCCAGCAGCCAAGTGGCCAATGAGCAGTTCTTC.